Below are 17 T cell receptor beta chains sequenced from a single sample in a study of blood T cell repertoires in COVID-19. Method: immunoSEQ multiplex PCR; TCRdb's copy keeps in-frame clones and lacks some. The table shows hundreds of thousands of clones, with around 91% occurring only once. The sequenced sample was PBMCs or T cells enriched from blood (not recorded which). The source of these receptors is a young woman who had recovered from COVID-19.

J is TRBJ2-7 and V is TRBV4-2; 8 bases match TRBD2. CDR1 LGHNA and CDR2 YNFKEQ come from the germline V gene. V dropped 0 bases and J dropped 0; count of bases not matched to a gene: 13. The CDR3 has 19 residues. CDR3 residues: CASSQDGAGGLSSSYEQYF. The CDR3 bases are TGTGCCAGCAGCCAAGACGGGGCGGGGGGTCTATCAAGCTCCTACGAGCAGTACTTC.

The rearrangement joins TRBV15 to TRBJ1-2, with 10 bases aligning to TRBD1. Trimming took 1 base from V and 6 from J; bases not matched to a gene: 5. The germline gives CDR1 LNHNV, CDR2 YYDKDF (reference sequence). The CDR3 consists of 15 residues. The CDR3 sequence: CATSRVTTGGNGYTF. In nucleotides, the CDR3 is TGTGCCACCAGCAGAGTCACGACAGGGGGCAATGGCTACACCTTC.

The chain joins TRBV28 to TRBJ1-2, with D possibly being TRBD1 (5 bases). Germline V lookup: CDR1 MDHEN, CDR2 SYDVKM. Trimming removed 2 bases from V and 8 bases from J, with 12 bases in between. The CDR3 extends over 13 amino acids. The CDR3 here is CASSLGGGRGYTF. The CDR3 DNA sequence: TGTGCCAGCAGTTTAGGGGGAGGGAGAGGCTACACCTTC.

This clone has a handful of counts. In DNA form, the CDR3 reads TGTGCCAGCAGCACCATCCGTGGCAGGGGCTATGGCTACACCTTC. Its protein is CASSTIRGRGYGYTF. This chain connects TRBV7-2 to TRBJ1-2; TRBD1 might be the D (6 bases). Germline V CDR1 and CDR2: SGHTA, FQGNSA. V was clipped by 5 bases and J by 4 bases, with 17 bases between them. This CDR3 contains 15 residues.

The genes are TRBV29-1 and TRBJ1-2; TRBD1 agrees at 10 bases. Germline CDR1 and CDR2: SQVTM and ANQGSEA. The ends lost 5 bases at V and 4 bases at J; junction bases unmatched: 10. The CDR3 loop spans 15 amino acids. The CDR3 DNA follows: TGCAGCGTTTTTGGGACAGGGGACAAAGTCTATGGCTACACCTTC. Its protein is CSVFGTGDKVYGYTF.

The genes are TRBV7-8 and TRBJ1-2; D gene unclear. Germline CDR1 reads SGHVS; CDR2 reads FQNEAQ. Between the trimmed V and J ends, which lost 5 bases and 2 bases, there was a span of 9 bases. The CDR3 has 13 amino acids. CDR3 region: CASSPDTNYGYTF. Here the CDR3 DNA reads TGTGCCAGCAGCCCCGACACCAACTATGGCTACACCTTC.

The chain carries TRBV15 and TRBJ2-2; 9 nucleotides agree with TRBD1. Unmatched junction bases numbered 9, after V lost 8 bases and J lost 2 bases. The CDR3 totals 16 residues. CDR1 LNHNV and CDR2 YYDKDF come from the germline V gene (reference sequence). The CDR3 bases are TGTGCCACCGCCGATCCGGGACAGGGAAACACCGGGGAGCTGTTTTTT. It codes for CATADPGQGNTGELFF.

The chain couples TRBV7-6 to TRBJ1-1; D remains ambiguous. This CDR3 is built from 16 residues. Germline V lookup: CDR1 SGHVS, CDR2 FNYEAQ. Trimming left V 1 base short and J 6 bases short, with 18 bases between. For the CDR3, the DNA is TGTGCCAGCAGCTTAGATATCGGGGTTCGAATCTCTGAAGCTTTCTTT. Translated, it gives CASSLDIGVRISEAFF.

The chain couples TRBV14 to TRBJ1-1, with D maybe TRBD1 (5 bases). The CDR3 contains 15 residues. CDR1 is SGHDN, CDR2 FVKESK, per germline. V lost 4 bases to trimming and J lost 3 bases, with 15 bases between them. The CDR3 sequence: CASSLRTTDYTEAFF. CDR3 nucleotide sequence: TGTGCCAGCAGCCTAAGGACAACTGATTACACTGAAGCTTTCTTT.

V and J are TRBV7-2 and TRBJ2-3, with D tentatively TRBD2 (6 bases). The CDR3 loop spans 15 amino acids. Germline V gene data show CDR1 as SGHTA and CDR2 as FQGNSA. V dropped 6 bases and J dropped 5 bases, with 18 bases sitting between them. The DNA for the CDR3 is TGTGCCAGCAGGGTTAGAGGTGGGGGAGGAGATACGCAGTATTTT. As protein: CASRVRGGGGDTQYF.

This sequence joins TRBV5-4 and TRBJ2-7, with a possible D match to TRBD2 (5 bases). V was trimmed by 7 bases and J by 6 bases, leaving 14 bases between them. The length of the CDR3 is 12 residues. Per the germline V gene, CDR1 is SGHNT and CDR2 is YYREEE (reference sequence). CDR3 sequence (DNA): TGTGCCAGCTCCCCCCCCGCGGGCGAGCAGTACTTC. It encodes CASSPPAGEQYF.

The chain has TRBV10-2 and TRBJ1-5; 7 bases align to TRBD1. CDR3 size: 16 residues. Trimming took 4 bases from V and 4 from J; bases not matched to a gene: 10. The germline gives CDR1 WSHSY, CDR2 SAAADI. CDR3 sequence reads: CASSGIPTGRNQPQHF. CDR3 in DNA: TGCGCCAGCAGTGGGATTCCGACAGGGCGAAATCAGCCCCAGCATTTT.

V gene TRBV19 combines with J gene TRBJ2-3; D ambiguous. V was cut by 3 bases and J by 5 bases, with 12 bases left in between. CDR1 and CDR2 (germline): LNHDA, SQIVND (reference sequence). The CDR3 is made up of 14 amino acids. The CDR3 loop reads CASSMNGRIDTQYF. DNA for the CDR3: TGTGCCAGTAGTATGAATGGGCGAATAGATACGCAGTATTTT.

The chain couples TRBV5-5 to TRBJ2-5, with D possibly TRBD1 on 6 matching bases. CDR3 length: 16 residues. The ends were cut back, 1 base at V and 2 bases at J, with 15 bases in the middle. The germline gives CDR1 SGHKS, CDR2 YYEKEE (reference sequence). The CDR3 protein is CASSLWQGSDQETQYF. The CDR3 DNA sequence: TGTGCCAGCAGCTTGTGGCAGGGGTCAGATCAAGAGACCCAGTACTTC.

The V gene is TRBV15, the J gene TRBJ2-1, with D possibly being TRBD2 (6 bases). There are 17 residues in the CDR3. Germline CDR1 reads LNHNV; CDR2 reads YYDKDF (reference sequence). Trimming left V 5 bases short and J 6 bases short, with 23 bases between. CDR3 region: CATSDRGKRSGGNEQFF. The CDR3 DNA reads as TGTGCCACCAGCGACCGGGGTAAAAGGTCCGGGGGCAATGAGCAGTTCTTC.

V usage is TRBV28 and J usage is TRBJ1-1; D is uncertain. This CDR3 contains 15 residues. Germline V gives CDR1 MDHEN, CDR2 SYDVKM. Between the trimmed V and J ends, which lost 6 bases and 1 base, there was a span of 15 bases. The CDR3 sequence: CASRPSGVQNTEAFF. CDR3 bases: TGTGCCAGCAGGCCATCCGGGGTGCAGAACACTGAAGCTTTCTTT. Together with reference TRBV28 and TRBJ1-1, the CDR3 gives the full variable domain: DVKVTQSSRYLVKRTGEKVFLECVQDMDHENMFWYRQDPGLGLRLIYFSYDVKMKEKGDIPEGYSVSREKKERFSLILESASTNQTSMYLCASRPSGVQNTEAFFGQGTRLTVV.

The rearrangement uses TRBV3-1 (or the pseudogene TRBV3-2) and TRBJ1-6; maybe TRBD1 (6 bases). V was clipped by 0 bases and J by 9 bases, with 6 bases between them. The CDR3 contains 13 residues. Germline CDR1 reads LGHDT; CDR2 reads YNNKEL (reference sequence). This CDR3 is CASSQDRGSPLHF. The CDR3 DNA is TGTGCCAGCAGCCAAGACAGGGGTTCACCCCTCCACTTT.